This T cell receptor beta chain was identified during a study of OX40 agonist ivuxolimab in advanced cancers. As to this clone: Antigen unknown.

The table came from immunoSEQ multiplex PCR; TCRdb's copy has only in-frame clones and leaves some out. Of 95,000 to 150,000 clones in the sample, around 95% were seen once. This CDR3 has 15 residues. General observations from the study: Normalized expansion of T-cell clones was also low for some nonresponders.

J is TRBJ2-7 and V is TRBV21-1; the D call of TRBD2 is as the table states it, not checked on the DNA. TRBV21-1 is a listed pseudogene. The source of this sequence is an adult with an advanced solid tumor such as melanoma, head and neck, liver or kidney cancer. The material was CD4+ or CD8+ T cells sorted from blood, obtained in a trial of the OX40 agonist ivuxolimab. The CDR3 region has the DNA TGTGCCAGCAGCTTCCTCCCCGCAGCCCCCCTAGGGCAGTACTTC. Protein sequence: CASSFLPAAPLGQYF.